The next 28 T cell receptor beta chains were all read from a single sample in a study of T cells in Graves' hyperthyroidism and ophthalmopathy. The investigators amplified TCR beta CDR3 regions from RNA transcripts. HTBI primers were used for first-round RT-PCR of the TCR CDR3. TCRdb ran MiXCR on the multiplex PCR reads and lists one entry per CDR3 protein. The top ten hold approximately 23% of the sample, which has around 300,000 distinct CDR3 sequences, 11% to 15% seen once. Sequenced sample: blood. These receptors were taken from a woman younger than 45 with Graves' hyperthyroidism.

A few counts support this clonotype. The rearrangement joins TRBV11-2 to TRBJ2-5, with D perhaps matching TRBD2 (5 bases). The ends were cut back, 7 bases at V and 5 bases at J, with 20 bases in the middle. Germline lookup yields CDR1 SGHAT and CDR2 FQNNGV. The CDR3 is 15 residues long. CDR3 bases: TGTGCCAGCACCAAGACCGAGGGAATGGGCGAGACCCAGTACTTC. Translation gives CASTKTEGMGETQYF.

This clonotype was picked up a small number of times. Written as DNA, the CDR3 is TGTGCCAGCAGCCTGGAGACACATCAGCCCCAGCATTTT. This encodes CASSLETHQPQHF. V and J are TRBV3-1 and TRBJ1-5; D gene uncertain. The CDR3 loop spans 13 amino acids. Germline V lookup: CDR1 LGHDT, CDR2 YNNKEL (reference sequence). Trimming left V 4 bases short and J 5 bases short, with 9 bases between. Full variable domain (rest looked up from reference TRBV3-1 and TRBJ1-5): DTAVSQTPKYLVTQMGNDKSIKCEQNLGHDTMYWYKQDSKKFLKIMFSYNNKELIINETVPNRFSPKSPDKAHLNLHINSLELGDSAVYFCASSLETHQPQHFGDGTRLSIL.

The chain employs TRBV30 and TRBJ1-6, with D hard to call. Trimming removed 1 base from V and 13 bases from J, with 17 bases in between. Germline V gene data show CDR1 as GTSNPN and CDR2 as SVGIG (reference sequence). This CDR3 region has 14 residues. This CDR3 reads CAWSERAFVSPLHF. The CDR3 DNA is TGTGCCTGGAGTGAAAGGGCGTTCGTCTCCCCCCTCCACTTT.

This clonotype was found a few times. This chain links TRBV29-1 with TRBJ2-7; 9 positions agree with TRBD1. The V segment lost 4 bases and the J segment 4 bases; nucleotides outside the gene matches: 5. Germline CDR1 and CDR2: SQVTM and ANQGSEA. CDR3 length equals 13 residues. Written as DNA, the CDR3 is TGCAGCGTTGGGGGACAGGGCTCGTACGAGCAGTACTTC. Translating gives CSVGGQGSYEQYF.

This clonotype was observed a handful of times. It may be a read error: a sequence one base away is much more abundant. This chain uses TRBV5-4 with TRBJ2-1, with D possibly matching TRBD2 (6 bases). Between the trimmed V and J ends, which lost 5 bases and 4 bases, there was a span of 7 bases. The germline CDR1 and CDR2 sequences are SGHNT and YYREEE (reference sequence). The CDR3 runs 12 residues. The CDR3 protein is CASRAGYNEQFF. In DNA form, the CDR3 reads TGTGCCAGCAGGGCGGGGTACAATGAGCAGTTCTTC.

This clonotype was detected many times. V is TRBV27 and J is TRBJ1-1; the D is unclear. The CDR3 totals 13 residues. Germline V gene sequence: CDR1 MNHEY, CDR2 SMNVEV (reference sequence). V was pared by 8 bases and J by 0 bases, with 10 bases between. DNA for the CDR3: TGTGCCAGCGGAATCAGTGTGAACACTGAAGCTTTCTTT. Translating gives CASGISVNTEAFF.

DNA of the CDR3: TGTGCCAGCAGCTCAGGCAGGGGGCGCTCGTATGAGACCCAGTACTTC. Translated: CASSSGRGRSYETQYF. The genes are TRBV7-8 and TRBJ2-5; TRBD1 agrees at 8 bases. V gave up 4 bases and J gave up 5 bases; unmatched junction bases: 12. Germline values: CDR1 SGHVS, CDR2 FQNEAQ. The CDR3 length is 16 residues.

The table lists this clonotype with a few counts. This is likely a read error, given that the CDR3 carries no conserved phenylalanine or tryptophan at its end. The chain has TRBV15 and TRBJ2-1; TRBD1 aligns across 10 bases. This CDR3 has 14 residues. With 2 bases clipped from V and 8 bases from J, the junction kept 3 bases outside the gene matches. CDR1 and CDR2 (germline): LNHNV, YYDKDF (reference sequence). The CDR3 sequence is CATSRSDRGDEQFL. As DNA, the CDR3 is TGTGCCACCAGCAGATCGGACAGGGGGGATGAGCAGTTCCTC.

This clonotype came up many times. V is TRBV28 and J is TRBJ2-6; D gene uncertain. The CDR3 is 15 amino acids. Germline V gene lookup returns CDR1 MDHEN and CDR2 SYDVKM. The germline V and J ends were trimmed by 3 bases and 0 bases, with 6 bases remaining between them. The CDR3 DNA sequence: TGTGCCAGCAGTTTGTCAACCTCTGGGGCCAACGTCCTGACTTTC. Its translation is CASSLSTSGANVLTF.

This clonotype was seen only a few times. The rearrangement links TRBV6-6 to TRBJ1-3; possibly TRBD1 for D (5 bases). V was trimmed by 0 bases and J by 4 bases, leaving 10 bases between them. The CDR3 runs 15 residues. Germline V gene sequence: CDR1 MNHNY, CDR2 SVGAGI (reference sequence). Here the CDR3 reads CASSYSGGAGNTIYF. The CDR3 nucleotides are TGTGCCAGCAGTTACTCGGGGGGAGCGGGAAACACCATATATTTT.

With regard to this clonotype: Given a much more abundant clone one base away, this may be a read error. The chain recombines TRBV18 with TRBJ2-1, with D perhaps matching TRBD2 (5 bases). Germline V gives CDR1 KGHSH, CDR2 LQKENI. There are 12 residues in the CDR3. V was shortened by 6 bases and J by 6 bases, with 9 bases between the two germline ends. The CDR3 is CASSRTFNEQFF. The DNA of the CDR3 is TGTGCCAGCTCGCGGACTTTCAATGAGCAGTTCTTC.

This clonotype has at least ten counts. V is TRBV12-3 or TRBV12-4 and J is TRBJ2-5; the D call may be TRBD1 or TRBD2 (5 bases each). Trimming removed 5 bases from V and 2 bases from J, with 15 bases in between. The CDR3 is 15 amino acids. The DNA for the CDR3 is TGTGCCAGCAGTCCCCCTGGGTGGGGGCAAGAGACCCAGTACTTC. As protein: CASSPPGWGQETQYF.

This clonotype was picked up many times. This rearrangement joins TRBV5-6 to TRBJ2-1; no definite D call. V dropped 1 base and J dropped 5 bases, with 13 bases sitting between them. There are 15 residues in the CDR3. Germline assignment: CDR1 SGHDT and CDR2 YYEEEE. CDR3 sequence: CASSLLLVVNNEQFF. In DNA, the CDR3 is TGTGCCAGCAGCTTGTTGCTTGTTGTTAACAATGAGCAGTTCTTC. The full variable domain, completed using reference TRBV5-6 and TRBJ2-1, is DAGVTQSPTHLIKTRGQQVTLRCSPKSGHDTVSWYQQALGQGPQFIFQYYEEEERQRGNFPDRFSGHQFPNYSSELNVNALLLGDSALYLCASSLLLVVNNEQFFGPGTRLTVL.

The rearrangement uses TRBV9 and TRBJ2-7; no reliable D call. Trimming stripped 4 bases from V and 7 bases from J, with 18 bases between. In germline, CDR1 is SGDLS, CDR2 YYNGEE. This CDR3 contains 14 residues. CDR3 residues: CASSQAQGPVEQYF. The CDR3 DNA is TGTGCCAGCAGCCAGGCCCAAGGGCCCGTTGAGCAGTACTTC. Full variable domain (missing parts from reference TRBV9 and TRBJ2-7): DSGVTQTPKHLITATGQRVTLRCSPRSGDLSVYWYQQSLDQGLQFLIQYYNGEERAKGNILERFSAQQFPDLHSELNLSSLELGDSALYFCASSQAQGPVEQYFGPGTRLTVT.

With respect to this clonotype: A junction end diverges from the germline sequence, so it may reflect a read error. The chain recombines TRBV7-7 with TRBJ2-3; no reliable D call. Looked up from germline, CDR1 is SSHAT and CDR2 is FNYEAQ (reference sequence). This CDR3 region has 13 residues. The CDR3 sequence: CASSLGTHHMQYF. As DNA, the CDR3 is TGTGCTAGCAGCTTAGGAACTCACCATATGCAGTATTTT.

J is TRBJ1-6 and V is TRBV5-6, with D unresolved. V was shortened by 4 bases and J by 9 bases, with 11 bases between the two germline ends. Germline V gene lookup returns CDR1 SGHDT and CDR2 YYEEEE. CDR3 length: 13 residues. CDR3 region: CASSQGRGSPLHF. CDR3 in DNA: TGTGCCAGCAGCCAAGGGCGCGGTTCACCCCTCCACTTT.

This clonotype turned up a few times. This chain connects TRBV6-1 to TRBJ2-7; 11 bases line up with TRBD2. CDR3 length equals 15 residues. Germline CDR1 reads MNHNS; CDR2 reads SASEGT. V trimming: 6 bases; J trimming: 2 bases; junction bases outside the gene matches: 6. The CDR3 nucleotides read TGTGCCAGCAGGCCTCCGGGACTAGCGGCCTACGAGCAGTACTTC. It translates to CASRPPGLAAYEQYF.

V is TRBV5-6 and J is TRBJ1-2; no firm D call. From germline, CDR1 is SGHDT and CDR2 YYEEEE. V lost 4 bases and J lost 0, with 13 bases in between. CDR3 length: 15 amino acids. The CDR3 protein is CASSPTPGPNYGYTF. In DNA, the CDR3 is TGTGCCAGCAGCCCCACCCCTGGACCTAACTATGGCTACACCTTC.

This clonotype showed up just a few times. V and J are TRBV5-1 and TRBJ2-7; TRBD2 matches 10 bases. Germline V gives CDR1 SGHRS, CDR2 YFSETQ. The trim removed 6 bases at V and 6 bases at J, leaving 9 bases unmatched. This CDR3 is built from 14 residues. The CDR3: CASTPSGSFSEQYF. For the CDR3, the DNA is TGCGCCAGCACTCCTAGCGGGAGCTTTTCCGAGCAGTACTTC.

This clonotype was counted between two and nine times. V and J are TRBV4-3 and TRBJ2-1; no reliable D call. Trimming removed 2 bases at V and 0 bases at J, with 8 bases between. There are 15 residues in the CDR3. Germline V CDR1 and CDR2: LGHNA, YSLEER. The CDR3 DNA sequence: TGCGCCAGCAGCCAACTTGGCGGCTCCTACAATGAGCAGTTCTTC. Translation gives CASSQLGGSYNEQFF.

This clonotype was seen many times. The chain employs TRBV27 and TRBJ2-5; the match to TRBD2 covers 11 bases. The J segment lost 3 bases and the V segment lost 5 bases, leaving 8 bases of the junction unmatched. CDR3 size: 16 residues. Germline loops: CDR1 MNHEY, CDR2 SMNVEV (reference sequence). The CDR3 nucleotides read TGTGCCAGCAGTCGAATAGCGGGAGGGCCAGAAGAGACCCAGTACTTC. The encoded protein is CASSRIAGGPEETQYF.

The J gene is TRBJ2-4, the V gene TRBV7-2; 7 bases agree with TRBD2. Germline V gives CDR1 SGHTA, CDR2 FQGNSA. Trimming at V came to 0 bases and at J to 1 base, leaving 9 bases not matched to a gene. This CDR3 spans 18 amino acids. CDR3 coding DNA: TGTGCCAGCAGCTTAGCATATTCGAGGGAGGGGGCCAAAAACATTCAGTACTTC. Encoded protein: CASSLAYSREGAKNIQYF. Using reference TRBV7-2 and TRBJ2-4 for the parts outside the CDR3, the full variable domain is GAGVSQSPSNKVTEKGKDVELRCDPISGHTALYWYRQSLGQGLEFLIYFQGNSAPDKSGLPSDRFSAERTGGSVSTLTIQRTQQEDSAVYLCASSLAYSREGAKNIQYFGAGTRLSVL.

In this sample, this clonotype turned up once. Its ends do not fully match the called genes, so a read error is possible. This chain's CDR3 is CASSPGLEEVTDTQGF. CDR3 sequence (DNA): TGTGCCAGCAGCCCGGGACTAGAGGAGGTCACAGATACGCAGGGTTTT. V usage is TRBV11-1 and J usage is TRBJ2-3; 8 positions match TRBD2. CDR1 is SGHAT, CDR2 FQDESV, per germline (reference sequence). This CDR3 contains 16 residues. The whole variable domain, remainder taken from reference TRBV11-1 and TRBJ2-3, is EAEVAQSPRYKITEKSQAVAFWCDPISGHATLYWYRQILGQGPELLVQFQDESVVDDSQLPKDRFSAERLKGVDSTLKIQPAELGDSAMYLCASSPGLEEVTDTQGFGPGTRLTVL.

This clonotype was detected many times. The V and J genes are TRBV11-3 and TRBJ2-1; D remains unclear. Trimming left V 2 bases short and J 4 bases short, with 6 bases between. The CDR3 loop spans 13 amino acids. CDR1 is SGHNT, CDR2 YENEEA, per germline. The CDR3 is CASSLNGYNEQFF. The CDR3 DNA sequence: TGTGCCAGCAGCTTAAACGGTTACAATGAGCAGTTCTTC.

The genes are TRBV28 and TRBJ1-5, with D hard to call. Per germline, CDR1 MDHEN and CDR2 SYDVKM. The V gene lost 5 bases and the J gene lost 8 bases, with 10 bases spanning the gap. This CDR3 is built from 12 residues. CDR3 sequence reads: CASSPDAEPQHF. In DNA form, the CDR3 reads TGTGCCAGCAGTCCGGACGCTGAGCCCCAGCATTTT.

The chain joins TRBV20-1 to TRBJ1-5; 7 nucleotides line up with TRBD1. The CDR3 totals 16 residues. Trimming at V came to 3 bases and at J to 6 bases, leaving 14 bases not matched to a gene. Germline V CDR1 and CDR2: DFQATT, SNEGSKA (reference sequence). The CDR3 DNA is TGCAGTGCTAGCGCAGCGACAGGGAGTCATTCTCAGCCCCAGCATTTT. Its protein is CSASAATGSHSQPQHF.

This clonotype was seen ten or more times. This chain links TRBV29-1 with TRBJ2-5; TRBD2 is a possible D gene (6 bases). This CDR3 is built from 12 residues. Germline V gene data show CDR1 as SQVTM and CDR2 as ANQGSEA. The V end lost 3 bases, the J end lost 4 bases, and 9 bases lay between the germline ends. CDR3: CSVDRGRETQYF. In nucleotides, the CDR3 is TGCAGCGTTGATCGGGGGAGAGAGACCCAGTACTTC.

The chain joins TRBV7-2 to TRBJ1-6, with 8 bases matching TRBD1. CDR3 length: 15 residues. CDR1 SGHTA and CDR2 FQGNSA come from the germline V gene. Germline trimming cut 5 bases from V and 5 bases from J; bases unmatched to any gene: 5. The CDR3 here is CASSRTGQDNSPLHF. In DNA form, the CDR3 reads TGTGCCAGCAGCCGCACGGGACAGGATAATTCACCCCTCCACTTT. Based on the CDR3 plus reference TRBV7-2 and TRBJ1-6, the full variable domain is GAGVSQSPSNKVTEKGKDVELRCDPISGHTALYWYRQSLGQGLEFLIYFQGNSAPDKSGLPSDRFSAERTGGSVSTLTIQRTQQEDSAVYLCASSRTGQDNSPLHFGNGTRLTVT.